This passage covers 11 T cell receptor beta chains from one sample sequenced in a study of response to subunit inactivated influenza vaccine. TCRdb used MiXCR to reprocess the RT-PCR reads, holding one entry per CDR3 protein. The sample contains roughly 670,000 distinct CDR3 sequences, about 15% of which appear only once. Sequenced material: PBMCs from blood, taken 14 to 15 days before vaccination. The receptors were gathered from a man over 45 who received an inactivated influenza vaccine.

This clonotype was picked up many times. The CDR3 coding sequence is TGCAGTGCTAGTAGGGGGCTCTCGGGGAGGACCCAGTACTTC. Amino acids: CSASRGLSGRTQYF. The gene calls are TRBV20-1 and TRBJ2-5, with 7 bases matching TRBD1. V was pared by 3 bases and J by 7 bases, with 11 bases of the junction left unmatched. There are 14 residues in the CDR3. Per the germline V gene, CDR1 is DFQATT and CDR2 is SNEGSKA (reference sequence).

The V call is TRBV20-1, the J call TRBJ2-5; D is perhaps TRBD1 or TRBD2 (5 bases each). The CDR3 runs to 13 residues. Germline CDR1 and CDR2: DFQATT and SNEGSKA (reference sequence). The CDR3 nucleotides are TGCAGCGGTGGGACCCAGGGTGTGGAGACCCAGTACTTC. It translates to CSGGTQGVETQYF.

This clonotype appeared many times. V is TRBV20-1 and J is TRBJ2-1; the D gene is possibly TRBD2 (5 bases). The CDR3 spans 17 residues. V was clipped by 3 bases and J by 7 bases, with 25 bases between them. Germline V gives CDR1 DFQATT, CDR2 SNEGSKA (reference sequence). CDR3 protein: CSASTFLGQEVWNEQFF. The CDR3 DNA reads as TGCAGTGCTAGCACCTTCTTGGGTCAGGAGGTTTGGAATGAGCAGTTCTTC.

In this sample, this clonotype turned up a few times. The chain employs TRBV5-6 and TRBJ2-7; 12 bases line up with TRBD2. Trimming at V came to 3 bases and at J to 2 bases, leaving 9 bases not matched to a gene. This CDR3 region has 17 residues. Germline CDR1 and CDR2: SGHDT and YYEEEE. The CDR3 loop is CASSSIGTSGYTYEQYF. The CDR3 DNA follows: TGTGCCAGCAGCTCGATTGGGACTAGCGGGTACACCTACGAGCAGTACTTC.

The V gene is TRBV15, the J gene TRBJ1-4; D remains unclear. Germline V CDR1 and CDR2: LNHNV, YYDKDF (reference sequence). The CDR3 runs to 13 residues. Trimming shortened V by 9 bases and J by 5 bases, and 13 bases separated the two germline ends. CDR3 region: CATSRGGNEKLFF. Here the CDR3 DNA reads TGTGCCACATCGAGAGGCGGGAATGAAAAACTGTTTTTT.

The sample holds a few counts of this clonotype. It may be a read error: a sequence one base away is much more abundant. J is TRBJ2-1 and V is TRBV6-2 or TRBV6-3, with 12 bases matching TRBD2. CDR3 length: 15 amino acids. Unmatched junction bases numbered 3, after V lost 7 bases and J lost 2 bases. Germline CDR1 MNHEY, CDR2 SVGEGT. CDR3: CASTPSGGAYNEQFF. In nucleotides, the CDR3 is TGTGCCAGCACTCCTAGCGGGGGGGCCTACAATGAGCAGTTCTTC.

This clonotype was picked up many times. The CDR3 region is CASSPGLAEQETQYF. In DNA, the CDR3 is TGCGCCAGCAGCCCGGGACTAGCGGAACAAGAGACCCAGTACTTC. This chain connects TRBV4-1 to TRBJ2-5, with 11 bases identical to TRBD2. From germline, CDR1 is MGHRA and CDR2 YSYEKL. Trimming took 4 bases from V and 2 from J; bases not matched to a gene: 3. This CDR3 comprises 15 residues.

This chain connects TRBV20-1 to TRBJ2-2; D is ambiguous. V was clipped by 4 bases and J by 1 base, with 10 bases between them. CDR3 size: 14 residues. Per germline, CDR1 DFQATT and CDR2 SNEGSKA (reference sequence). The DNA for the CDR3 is TGCAGTGCTAATGGTGGGGTGAACACCGGGGAGCTGTTTTTT. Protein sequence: CSANGGVNTGELFF.

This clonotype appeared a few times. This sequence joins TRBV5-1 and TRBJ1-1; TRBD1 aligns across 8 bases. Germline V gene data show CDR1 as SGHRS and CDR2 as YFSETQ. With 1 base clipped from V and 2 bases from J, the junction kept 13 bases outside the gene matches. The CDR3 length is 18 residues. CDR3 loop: CASSLRGTGQGVNTEAFF. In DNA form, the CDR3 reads TGCGCCAGCAGCTTGCGGGGGACAGGCCAGGGGGTCAACACTGAAGCTTTCTTT.

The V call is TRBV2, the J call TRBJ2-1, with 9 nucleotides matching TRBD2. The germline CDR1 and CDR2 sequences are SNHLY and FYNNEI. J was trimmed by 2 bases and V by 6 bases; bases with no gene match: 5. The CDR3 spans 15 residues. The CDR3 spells CASREGLATYNEQFF. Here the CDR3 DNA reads TGTGCCAGCAGAGAGGGACTAGCAACCTACAATGAGCAGTTCTTC.

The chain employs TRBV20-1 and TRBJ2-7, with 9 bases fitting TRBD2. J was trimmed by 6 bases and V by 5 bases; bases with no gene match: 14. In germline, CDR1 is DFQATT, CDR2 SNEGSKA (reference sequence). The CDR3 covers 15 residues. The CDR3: CSAGGLAGLFSEQYF. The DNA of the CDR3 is TGCAGTGCTGGCGGTCTAGCGGGGTTGTTTTCCGAGCAGTACTTC.